This paragraph covers one T cell receptor (beta chain) sequence. Its antigen is still unknown. V lost 4 bases and J lost 4; bases outside the gene matches: 4. The germline gives CDR1 LGHNA, CDR2 YNFKEQ. There are 14 residues in the CDR3. This record belongs to a study of beta chain features in type 1 diabetes. Looking at the study overall: Comparable age, gender and cell yields were observed in patients relative to healthy donors. In all, around 110,000,000 sorted cells from all samples were analyzed. General study points: The study found moderately but significantly shorter TCRB CDR3s in all four CD4+ subsets of Type 1 diabetes patients. A PCR bias possibly favoring shorter templates would apply equally to patients and controls.

CD45RO/CCR7/CD25/CD127/CD95/CD27 staining was used to isolate CD4+ naive, central memory, regulatory and stem cell-like memory cells by sorting. Since all of the isolated RNA was reverse transcribed, expressed TCRB transcripts were what got sequenced. TCRdb keeps only in-frame clones here, not all; method: immunoSEQ multiplex PCR. In the table there are 550,000 to 850,000 clones, roughly an eighth of which are singletons. The chain uses TRBV4-2 and TRBJ1-3; 7 bases fit TRBD1. The TCR was taken from a man aged 18 to 35 with type 1 diabetes. Sequences were obtained from naive CD4+ T cells from blood. The CDR3 sequence is CASSPQGVGNTIYF. The CDR3 coding sequence is TGTGCCAGCAGCCCCCAGGGGGTAGGAAACACCATATATTTT.